The 17 T cell receptor beta chains below all came from one sample that was sequenced in a study of shared clonotypes between healthy human individuals. The table came from immunoSEQ multiplex PCR; TCRdb's copy has only in-frame clones and leaves some out. The sample shows approximately 650,000 clones, nearly 97% of them seen only once. Only CD45RO-negative cells positively selected for CCR7 counted as naive CD8 cells, so terminally differentiated effector memory CD45RA+ cells were excluded. Sequencing was carried out using naive CD8+ T cells sorted from blood. The receptors derive from a woman in her twenties or thirties in good health.

V is TRBV29-1 and J is TRBJ2-3; possible D gene TRBD2, 6 bases. Germline V gene lookup returns CDR1 SQVTM and CDR2 ANQGSEA. This CDR3 region has 16 residues. The V end was cut by 4 bases, the J end by 1 base, with 18 bases between. The CDR3 DNA follows: TGCAGCGTTGTAAGGGTATTCGGGAGCGGCACAGATACGCAGTATTTT. Amino acid sequence: CSVVRVFGSGTDTQYF.

This sequence joins TRBV5-5 and TRBJ2-1, with 10 nucleotides matching TRBD2. The J segment lost 8 bases and the V segment lost 2 bases, leaving 22 bases of the junction unmatched. Germline assignment: CDR1 SGHKS and CDR2 YYEKEE (reference sequence). The CDR3 spans 20 residues. CDR3 protein: CASSFPGLPSGGHRMDEQFF. The CDR3 bases are TGTGCCAGCAGCTTTCCGGGGCTACCTAGCGGGGGACACCGTATGGATGAGCAGTTCTTC.

The rearrangement links TRBV27 to TRBJ1-2; no clear D gene. V gave up 4 bases and J gave up 3 bases, with 12 bases separating them. CDR1 and CDR2 from the germline V gene are MNHEY and SMNVEV (reference sequence). This CDR3 has 14 residues. CDR3 region: CASSSADWDYGYTF. The CDR3 nucleotides read TGTGCCAGCAGTTCCGCGGACTGGGACTATGGCTACACCTTC.

The chain is built from TRBV27 and TRBJ1-1, with 8 positions matching TRBD1. With V trimmed by 6 bases and J by 1 base, 13 bases remained unmatched. CDR3 size: 17 residues. The germline V gene encodes CDR1 MNHEY and CDR2 SMNVEV (reference sequence). The CDR3 here is CASSDTVDRGSNTEAFF. DNA of the CDR3: TGTGCCAGCAGCGACACCGTCGACAGGGGATCGAACACTGAAGCTTTCTTT.

V usage is TRBV13 and J usage is TRBJ2-4, with a weak D call TRBD1 (5 bases). The CDR3 sequence is 14 residues long. The germline gives CDR1 PRHDT, CDR2 FYEKMQ (reference sequence). Trimming pared 5 bases from V and 2 bases from J, leaving 10 bases between. The CDR3 is CASSRRGTKNIQYF. The CDR3, as DNA: TGTGCCAGCAGCCGTAGGGGCACCAAAAACATTCAGTACTTC.

A word on this clone: The identical CDR3 is also encoded by other nucleotide sequences in the sample. The rearrangement joins TRBV5-6 to TRBJ2-7; D is possibly TRBD1 or TRBD2 (5 bases each). V lost 0 bases to trimming and J lost 3 bases, with 7 bases between them. Germline-derived CDR1 and CDR2 are SGHDT and YYEEEE. The CDR3 runs to 13 residues. The CDR3, as DNA: TGTGCCAGCAGCTTGGAGGGGAGCTACGAGCAGTACTTC. This sequence encodes CASSLEGSYEQYF.

The genes are TRBV4-1 and TRBJ2-7, with 7 positions matching TRBD1. V lost 1 base to trimming and J lost 3 bases; unmatched junction nucleotides: 9. CDR1 MGHRA and CDR2 YSYEKL come from the germline V gene. The CDR3 runs 16 residues. CDR3 in DNA: TGCGCCAGCAGCCAAGGCAGGGGACAGACGAGCTACGAGCAGTACTTC. This translates into CASSQGRGQTSYEQYF.

The V and J genes are TRBV27 and TRBJ2-7; 9 positions agree with TRBD1. The length of the CDR3 is 14 residues. The germline V gene encodes CDR1 MNHEY and CDR2 SMNVEV (reference sequence). V lost 6 bases to trimming and J lost 4 bases; unmatched junction nucleotides: 7. The CDR3 sequence: CASSPGQGIYEQYF. CDR3 nucleotides: TGTGCCAGCAGCCCGGGACAGGGTATTTACGAGCAGTACTTC.

The genes are TRBV9 and TRBJ2-1; a weak D match, TRBD2 (6 bases). Deletions cut 4 bases from V and 2 bases from J, with 13 bases between. Germline V gene lookup returns CDR1 SGDLS and CDR2 YYNGEE. The CDR3 contains 15 residues. CDR3 nucleotide sequence: TGTGCCAGCAGCCCACCGGGACTCCCCTACAATGAGCAGTTCTTC. This encodes CASSPPGLPYNEQFF.

Turning to this clone: The junction and the germline gene differ at one end; a read error may be behind it. The rearrangement joins TRBV5-4 to TRBJ2-1; 12 nucleotides agree with TRBD2. Germline-derived CDR1 and CDR2 are SGHNT and YYREEE (reference sequence). The length of the CDR3 is 14 residues. CDR3 DNA: TGTGCCAGCAGCTTGGAGACTAGCGGGGGCTGGGGTGTCTTC. This codes for CASSLETSGGWGVF. Full variable domain (remainder filled in from reference TRBV5-4 and TRBJ2-1): ETGVTQSPTHLIKTRGQQVTLRCSSQSGHNTVSWYQQALGQGPQFIFQYYREEENGRGNFPPRFSGLQFPNYSSELNVNALELDDSALYLCASSLETSGGWGVFGPGTRLTVL.

On this clone itself: Other DNA sequences from this sample encode an identical CDR3 as well. The chain recombines TRBV27 with TRBJ2-7; 8 bases align to TRBD1. The trim removed 5 bases at V and 3 bases at J, leaving 6 bases unmatched. CDR3 length equals 14 residues. Germline CDR1 reads MNHEY; CDR2 reads SMNVEV (reference sequence). CDR3 in amino acids: CASSLGQGGYEQYF. The CDR3 DNA follows: TGTGCCAGCAGTCTAGGACAGGGAGGCTACGAGCAGTACTTC.

This chain joins TRBV28 and TRBJ2-3; 9 bases line up with TRBD1. The CDR3 sequence is 15 residues long. V was pared by 4 bases and J by 5 bases, with 7 bases of the junction left unmatched. Germline V lookup: CDR1 MDHEN, CDR2 SYDVKM. The CDR3, as DNA: TGTGCCAGCAGTTGGACAGGGGCCCGTGGAGATACGCAGTATTTT. It encodes CASSWTGARGDTQYF.

This chain uses TRBV6-5 with TRBJ1-5, with D possibly matching TRBD1 (6 bases). Trimming removed 0 bases at V and 0 bases at J, with 6 bases between. Germline loops: CDR1 MNHEY, CDR2 SVGAGI. The CDR3 covers 15 residues. CDR3 bases: TGTGCCAGCAGTTACTCGGACAGTAGCAATCAGCCCCAGCATTTT. It specifies CASSYSDSSNQPQHF.

V usage is TRBV7-9 and J usage is TRBJ2-1; D is unresolved. The CDR3 has 12 amino acids. Germline V CDR1 and CDR2: SEHNR, FQNEAQ (reference sequence). V was clipped by 0 bases and J by 4 bases, with 1 base between them. The CDR3 here is CASSLAYNEQFF. DNA for the CDR3: TGTGCCAGCAGCTTAGCGTACAATGAGCAGTTCTTC.

The genes are TRBV19 and TRBJ2-3; unclear D gene. Trimming shortened V by 2 bases and J by 2 bases, and 11 bases separated the two germline ends. This CDR3 spans 15 amino acids. Germline V gives CDR1 LNHDA, CDR2 SQIVND (reference sequence). The CDR3 is CASSIYGQLTDTQYF. As DNA, the CDR3 is TGTGCCAGTAGTATATACGGGCAGCTCACAGATACGCAGTATTTT. The full variable domain, rest sourced from reference TRBV19 and TRBJ2-3, is DGGITQSPKYLFRKEGQNVTLSCEQNLNHDAMYWYRQDPGQGLRLIYYSQIVNDFQKGDIAEGYSVSREKKESFPLTVTSAQKNPTAFYLCASSIYGQLTDTQYFGPGTRLTVL.

V usage is TRBV6-1 and J usage is TRBJ1-3; D unresolved. Germline V gene data show CDR1 as MNHNS and CDR2 as SASEGT. There are 16 residues in the CDR3. The V end lost 2 bases, the J end lost 0 bases, and 11 bases lay between the germline ends. CDR3 in DNA: TGTGCCAGCAGTGAACGGTCAGACTTCTCTGGAAACACCATATATTTT. Encoded protein: CASSERSDFSGNTIYF.

The chain couples TRBV7-9 to TRBJ2-1; D may be TRBD2 (5 bases). There are 18 residues in the CDR3. Trimming pared 0 bases from V and 2 bases from J, leaving 17 bases between. Germline V gives CDR1 SEHNR, CDR2 FQNEAQ (reference sequence). CDR3 bases: TGTGCCAGCAGCTTAGCGGGCGGAAGCGGATTAACCTACAATGAGCAGTTCTTC. Its translation is CASSLAGGSGLTYNEQFF.